Listed here is a single T cell receptor (beta chain). No antigen is known for it. The data derive from a study of T cells after yellow fever vaccination. Universal primer sites and UMIs were introduced during 5'RACE template-switching synthesis of TCR cDNA. MiXCR, run by TCRdb on the 5' RACE reads, gives a single entry per CDR3 protein. This table has approximately 150,000 distinct CDR3 sequences, roughly a tenth appearing once. V dropped 5 bases and J dropped 2 bases, with 16 bases sitting between them. CDR3 length: 16 amino acids. Study results and limitations: Abundant clonotypes from the bulk population could contaminate FACS-sorted repertoires.

The input for sequencing was CD8+ T cells sorted from PBMCs, taken 45 days after the yellow fever booster vaccination. This clonotype was sampled from a man aged 18 to 35 who received the YFV17D yellow fever vaccine. The chain uses TRBV12-3 or TRBV12-4 and TRBJ2-1; D is undetermined. The CDR3 here is CASSPITVKPYNEQFF. DNA for the CDR3: TGTGCCAGCAGTCCCATAACCGTGAAGCCCTACAATGAGCAGTTCTTC.